This T cell receptor (beta chain) was recovered during a study of OX40 agonist ivuxolimab in advanced cancers. The CDR3 sequence is 12 residues long. Per the germline V gene, CDR1 is MNHEY and CDR2 is SVGAGI. Trimming cost V 4 bases and J 7 bases, with 7 bases left between them. Assay used: immunoSEQ multiplex PCR; TCRdb lists only in-frame clones, some missing. Found here are about 80,000 clones, 85% to 95% of them singletons; the top ten hold around 4.8%. The chain couples TRBV6-5 to TRBJ2-2; TRBD1 is a possible D gene (6 bases). The clonotype comes from an adult with an advanced solid tumor such as melanoma, head and neck, liver or kidney cancer. This specimen consisted of CD4+ or CD8+ T cells sorted from blood, obtained in a trial of the OX40 agonist ivuxolimab. CDR3 DNA: TGTGCCAGCAGTTTGGACAGCGGGGAGCTGTTTTTT. Protein sequence: CASSLDSGELFF.